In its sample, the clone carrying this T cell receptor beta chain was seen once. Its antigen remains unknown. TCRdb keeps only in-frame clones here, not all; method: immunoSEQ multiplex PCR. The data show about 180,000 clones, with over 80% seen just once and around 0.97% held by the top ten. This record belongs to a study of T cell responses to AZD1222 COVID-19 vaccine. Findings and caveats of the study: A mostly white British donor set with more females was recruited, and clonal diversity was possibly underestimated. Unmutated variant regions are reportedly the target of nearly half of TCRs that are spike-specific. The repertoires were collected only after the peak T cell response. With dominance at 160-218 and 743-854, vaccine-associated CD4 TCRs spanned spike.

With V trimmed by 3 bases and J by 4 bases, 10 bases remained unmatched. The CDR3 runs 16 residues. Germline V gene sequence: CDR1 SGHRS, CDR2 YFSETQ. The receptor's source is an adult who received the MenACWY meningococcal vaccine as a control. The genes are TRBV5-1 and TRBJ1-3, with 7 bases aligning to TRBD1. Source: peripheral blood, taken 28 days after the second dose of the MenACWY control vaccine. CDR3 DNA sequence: TGCGCCAGCAGCTCCATCGACAGGGTCTACGGAAACACCATATATTTT. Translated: CASSSIDRVYGNTIYF.